This note documents a single T cell receptor beta chain sequence. What it recognizes is unknown. This sample was included in a study of post-analysis software for immune sequencing data. Whole-study context: Multiple sclerosis in the patients followed relapsing-remitting, secondary progressive and progressive-relapsing courses. Overall study findings and caveats: The five TRBV segments detected at higher frequency in patients than in controls included TRBV5-6, TRBV5-1 and TRBV20-1. Samples prepared in the same batch strongly co-clustered by F measure.

Germline CDR1 MGHRA, CDR2 YSYEKL. The CDR3 spans 17 residues. V lost 2 bases to trimming and J lost 0 bases, with 14 bases between them. Unique molecular identifiers had been added to the TCR beta cDNA libraries. One entry per CDR3 protein, called by TCRdb with MiXCR from the PCR reads. The sample has about 430,000 distinct CDR3 sequences; about 40% are singletons. The chain recombines TRBV4-1 with TRBJ2-1; no reliable D call. Sequenced material: blood. The sequence derives from a girl under 10 years old with multiple sclerosis. CDR3 loop: CASSQPEGITSYNEQFF. CDR3 in DNA: TGCGCCAGCAGCCAACCCGAAGGGATTACCTCCTACAATGAGCAGTTCTTC.